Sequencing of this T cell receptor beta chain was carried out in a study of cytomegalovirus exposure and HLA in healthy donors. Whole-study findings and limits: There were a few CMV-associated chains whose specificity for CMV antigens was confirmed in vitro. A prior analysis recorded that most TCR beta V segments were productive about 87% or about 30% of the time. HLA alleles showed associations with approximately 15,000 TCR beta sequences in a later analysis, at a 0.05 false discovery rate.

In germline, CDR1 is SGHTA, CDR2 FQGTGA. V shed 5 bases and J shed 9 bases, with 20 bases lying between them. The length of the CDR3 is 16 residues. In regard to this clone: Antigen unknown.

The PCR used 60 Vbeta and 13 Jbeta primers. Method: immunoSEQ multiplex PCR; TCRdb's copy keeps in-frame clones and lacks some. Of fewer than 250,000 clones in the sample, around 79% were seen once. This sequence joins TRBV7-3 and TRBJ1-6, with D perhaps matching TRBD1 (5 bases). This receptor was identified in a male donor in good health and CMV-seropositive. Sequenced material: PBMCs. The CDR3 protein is CASSPQGAPGSSPLHF. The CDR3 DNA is TGTGCCAGCAGCCCACAAGGGGCGCCAGGTTCTTCACCCCTCCACTTT.